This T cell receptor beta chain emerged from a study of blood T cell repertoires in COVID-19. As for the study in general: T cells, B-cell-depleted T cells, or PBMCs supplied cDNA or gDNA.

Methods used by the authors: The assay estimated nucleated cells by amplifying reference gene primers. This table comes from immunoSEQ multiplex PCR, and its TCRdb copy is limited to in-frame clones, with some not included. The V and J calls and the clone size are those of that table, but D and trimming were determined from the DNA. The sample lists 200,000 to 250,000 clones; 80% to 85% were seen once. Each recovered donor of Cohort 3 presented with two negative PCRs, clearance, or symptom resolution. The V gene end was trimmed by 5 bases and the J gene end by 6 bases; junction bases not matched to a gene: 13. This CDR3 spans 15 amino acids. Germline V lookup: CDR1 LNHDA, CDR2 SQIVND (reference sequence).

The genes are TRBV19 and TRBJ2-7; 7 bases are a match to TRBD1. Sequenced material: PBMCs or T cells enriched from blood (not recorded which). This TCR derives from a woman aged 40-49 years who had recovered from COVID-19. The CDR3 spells CASSSKPGQPLEQYF. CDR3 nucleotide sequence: TGTGCCAGTAGTTCCAAGCCGGGACAGCCTCTCGAGCAGTACTTC. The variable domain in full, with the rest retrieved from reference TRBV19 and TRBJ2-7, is DGGITQSPKYLFRKEGQNVTLSCEQNLNHDAMYWYRQDPGQGLRLIYYSQIVNDFQKGDIAEGYSVSREKKESFPLTVTSAQKNPTAFYLCASSSKPGQPLEQYFGPGTRLTVT.